The rows below give T cell receptor beta chains drawn from one sample of a study of kidney transplant recipient with SARS-CoV-2 infection. TCRdb reanalysed the reads using MiXCR and keeps one entry per CDR3 protein. The sample lists 200,000 to 250,000 distinct CDR3 sequences, less than 35% occurring once. The source was a blood sample, collected at baseline and on day 111 from a kidney transplant recipient. The receptors originated from a male patient in his thirties who had COVID-19 and was a kidney transplant recipient. Part of the T cell pool may stem from the graft donor. Both conserved end residues are part of each CDR3. The order of the fields is D gene, V gene, J gene, clone size, CDR3 DNA, CDR3 protein. A D gene is named only where the DNA matches it firmly. Size is omitted from some rows. Given values are once, few, many or a class for expanded clones.

d_call: -; v_call: TRBV20-1; j_call: TRBJ1-1; clone_size: many; cdr3_nt: TGCAGTGCCGAGTTGGGCACTGAAGCTTTCTTT; cdr3_aa: CSAELGTEAFF
d_call: -; v_call: TRBV3-1; j_call: TRBJ1-2; clone_size: many; cdr3_nt: TGTGCCAGCAGCATACTTGTCACCCTTCGAAAGACCTATGGCTACACCTTC; cdr3_aa: CASSILVTLRKTYGYTF
d_call: -; v_call: TRBV5-3; j_call: TRBJ1-2; clone_size: many; cdr3_nt: TGTGCCAGATGCAAATTAGTGGTGAGAAAGACCTATGGCTACACCTTC; cdr3_aa: CARCKLVVRKTYGYTF
d_call: -; v_call: TRBV7-7; j_call: TRBJ1-2; clone_size: many; cdr3_nt: TGTGCCAGCAGCTGCGCGCATAAGTGCCGAAAGACCTATGGCTACACCTTC; cdr3_aa: CASSCAHKCRKTYGYTF
d_call: -; v_call: TRBV5-6; j_call: TRBJ1-2; clone_size: many; cdr3_nt: TGTGCCAGCAATCTCATCAATAGTCGAAAGACCTATGGCTACACCTTC; cdr3_aa: CASNLINSRKTYGYTF
d_call: -; v_call: TRBV27; j_call: TRBJ2-5; clone_size: many; cdr3_nt: TGTGCCAGACAACAAGAGACCCAGTACTTC; cdr3_aa: CARQQETQYF
d_call: -; v_call: TRBV5-4; j_call: TRBJ1-2; clone_size: few; cdr3_nt: TGTGCCAGCAAACGGGTCGTACCAGGAAAGACCTATGGCTACACCTTC; cdr3_aa: CASKRVVPGKTYGYTF
d_call: TRBD1; v_call: TRBV4-1; j_call: TRBJ2-1; clone_size: -; cdr3_nt: TGCGCCAGCAGCCTTGACAGGGTCAAGCAGTTCTTC; cdr3_aa: CASSLDRVKQFF
d_call: -; v_call: TRBV5-1; j_call: TRBJ2-5; clone_size: many; cdr3_nt: TGCGCCAGCAGCTTGGAAGGCAGGGTAGGGACCCAGTACTTC; cdr3_aa: CASSLEGRVGTQYF
d_call: TRBD1; v_call: TRBV6-5; j_call: TRBJ1-3; clone_size: many; cdr3_nt: TGTGCCAGCAGTACTGCCGGGGGACAGCGAAACACCATATATTTT; cdr3_aa: CASSTAGGQRNTIYF
d_call: TRBD2; v_call: TRBV5-4; j_call: TRBJ2-1; clone_size: many; cdr3_nt: TGTGCCAGCAGCTTTCAAGCGGGAGGTTCCAATGAGCAGTTCTTC; cdr3_aa: CASSFQAGGSNEQFF
d_call: -; v_call: TRBV9; j_call: TRBJ2-5; clone_size: many; cdr3_nt: TGTGCCAGCAGCGTACCAGGGGGGCAAGAGACCCAGTACTTC; cdr3_aa: CASSVPGGQETQYF
d_call: -; v_call: TRBV6-5; j_call: TRBJ1-6; clone_size: many; cdr3_nt: TGTGCCAGCAGTTCGGAGTACAGGGTTGGGAATTCACCCCTCCACTTT; cdr3_aa: CASSSEYRVGNSPLHF
d_call: -; v_call: TRBV3-2; j_call: TRBJ2-5; clone_size: -; cdr3_nt: TGTGCCGGCAGCCAAGCAGAGTACCAAGAGACCCAGTACTTC; cdr3_aa: CAGSQAEYQETQYF
d_call: TRBD2; v_call: TRBV6-5; j_call: TRBJ2-2; clone_size: many; cdr3_nt: TGTGCCAGCAGTGCGGGAGGGCCATCCGGGGAGCTGTTTTTT; cdr3_aa: CASSAGGPSGELFF
d_call: -; v_call: TRBV6-5; j_call: TRBJ2-1; clone_size: many; cdr3_nt: TGTGCCAGCAGTCCCGACAGTAGGTCCTACAATGAGCAGTTCTTC; cdr3_aa: CASSPDSRSYNEQFF
d_call: -; v_call: TRBV3-1; j_call: TRBJ1-2; clone_size: many; cdr3_nt: TGTGCCAGCAGCGCCCGGACCACCCTTCGAAAGACCTATGGCTACACCTTC; cdr3_aa: CASSARTTLRKTYGYTF
d_call: TRBD2; v_call: TRBV27; j_call: TRBJ2-1; clone_size: -; cdr3_nt: TGTGCCAGCAGTTCCTCGTTCGGGGGGAACTCCTACAATGAGCAGTTCTTC; cdr3_aa: CASSSSFGGNSYNEQFF
d_call: -; v_call: TRBV7-6; j_call: TRBJ2-4; clone_size: few; cdr3_nt: TGTGCCAGCAGCTTACAGCCGGAGGAAAACATTCAGTACTTC; cdr3_aa: CASSLQPEENIQYF
d_call: TRBD1; v_call: TRBV10-3; j_call: TRBJ1-6; clone_size: many; cdr3_nt: TGTGCCATCAGCTATGACAGGGAAAATTCACCCCTCCACTTT; cdr3_aa: CAISYDRENSPLHF
d_call: -; v_call: TRBV19; j_call: TRBJ1-2; clone_size: -; cdr3_nt: TGTGCCAGTAGTACAACGGGCTCCTATCCTTATGGCTACACCTTC; cdr3_aa: CASSTTGSYPYGYTF
d_call: TRBD1; v_call: TRBV30; j_call: TRBJ1-1; clone_size: many; cdr3_nt: TGTGCCTGGAGTGTAAGGGACACAGGGGGGTCTCCTGAAGCTTTCTTT; cdr3_aa: CAWSVRDTGGSPEAFF
d_call: TRBD1; v_call: TRBV7-8; j_call: TRBJ1-2; clone_size: many; cdr3_nt: TGTGCCAGCAGCTTAGAACGGACAGGGGATGGCTACACCTTC; cdr3_aa: CASSLERTGDGYTF
d_call: TRBD2; v_call: TRBV6-5; j_call: TRBJ2-6; clone_size: -; cdr3_nt: TGTGCCACCCGGGCGGGGGATTTGTCTGGGGTCAACGTCCTGACTTTC; cdr3_aa: CATRAGDLSGVNVLTF
d_call: -; v_call: TRBV15; j_call: TRBJ1-2; clone_size: many; cdr3_nt: TGTGCCACCAGCGACAATAAAAGGTGTGGAAAGACCTATGGCTACACCTTC; cdr3_aa: CATSDNKRCGKTYGYTF
d_call: TRBD2; v_call: TRBV30; j_call: TRBJ2-5; clone_size: many; cdr3_nt: TGTGCCGGGTCGACTAGCGGGGGCCAAGAGACCCAGTACTTC; cdr3_aa: CAGSTSGGQETQYF